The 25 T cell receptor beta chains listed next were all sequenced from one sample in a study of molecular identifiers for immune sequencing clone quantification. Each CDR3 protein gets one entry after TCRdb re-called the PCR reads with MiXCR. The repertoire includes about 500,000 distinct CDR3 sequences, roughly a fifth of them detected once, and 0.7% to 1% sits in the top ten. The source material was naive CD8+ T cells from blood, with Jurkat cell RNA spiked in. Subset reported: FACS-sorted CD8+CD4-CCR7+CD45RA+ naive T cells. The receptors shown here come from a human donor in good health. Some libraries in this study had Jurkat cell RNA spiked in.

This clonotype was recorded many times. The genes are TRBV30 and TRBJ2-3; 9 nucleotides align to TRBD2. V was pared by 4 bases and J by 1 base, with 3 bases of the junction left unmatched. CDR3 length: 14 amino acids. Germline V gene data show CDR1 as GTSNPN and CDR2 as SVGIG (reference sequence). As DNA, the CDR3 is TGTGCCTGGACGGCTAGCGGGGGCACAGATACGCAGTATTTT. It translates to CAWTASGGTDTQYF.

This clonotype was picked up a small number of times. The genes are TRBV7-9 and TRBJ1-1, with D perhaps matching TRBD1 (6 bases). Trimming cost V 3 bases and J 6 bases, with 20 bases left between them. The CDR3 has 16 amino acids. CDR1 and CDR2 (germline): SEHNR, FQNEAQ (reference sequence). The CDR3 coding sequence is TGTGCCAGCAGCTTCGGATCTTCGAGGGGGACCGCTGAAGCTTTCTTT. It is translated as CASSFGSSRGTAEAFF. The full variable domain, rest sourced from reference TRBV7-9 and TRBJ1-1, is DTGVSQNPRHKITKRGQNVTFRCDPISEHNRLYWYRQTLGQGPEFLTYFQNEAQLEKSRLLSDRFSAERPKGSFSTLEIQRTEQGDSAMYLCASSFGSSRGTAEAFFGQGTRLTVV.

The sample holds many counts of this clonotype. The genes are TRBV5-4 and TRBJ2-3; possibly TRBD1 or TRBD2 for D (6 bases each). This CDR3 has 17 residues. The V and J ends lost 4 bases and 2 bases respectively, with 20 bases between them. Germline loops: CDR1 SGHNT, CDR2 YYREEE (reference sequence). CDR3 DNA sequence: TGTGCCAGCAGCGAGGTGGGGGCTAGCGAAACCACAGATACGCAGTATTTT. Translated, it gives CASSEVGASETTDTQYF.

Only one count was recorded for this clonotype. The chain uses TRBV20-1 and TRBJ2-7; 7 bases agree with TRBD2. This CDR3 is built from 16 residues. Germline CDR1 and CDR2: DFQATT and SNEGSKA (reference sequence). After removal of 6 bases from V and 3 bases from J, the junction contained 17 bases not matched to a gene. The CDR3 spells CSAPVSPGTTDYEQYF. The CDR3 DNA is TGCAGTGCCCCGGTTTCCCCCGGGACTACCGACTACGAGCAGTACTTC.

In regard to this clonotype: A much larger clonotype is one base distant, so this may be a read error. CDR3 nucleotide sequence: TGTGCCAGCAGTCAATTAGACAGAAGCCTCGGGGATGAGCAGTTCTTC. This codes for CASSQLDRSLGDEQFF. The chain uses TRBV6-6 and TRBJ2-1; tentatively, D is TRBD1 or TRBD2 (5 bases each). Germline V gene lookup returns CDR1 MNHNY and CDR2 SVGAGI (reference sequence). The CDR3 contains 16 residues. V gave up 5 bases and J gave up 8 bases, with 22 bases separating them.

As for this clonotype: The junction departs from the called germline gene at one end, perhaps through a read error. The CDR3: CVSSPGGLAGSGIDTQYF. CDR3 DNA: TGTGTCAGCAGTCCGGGGGGACTAGCGGGTTCGGGGATAGATACGCAGTATTTT. This rearrangement joins TRBV12-3 or TRBV12-4 to TRBJ2-3; 12 bases match TRBD2. The CDR3 is made up of 18 amino acids.

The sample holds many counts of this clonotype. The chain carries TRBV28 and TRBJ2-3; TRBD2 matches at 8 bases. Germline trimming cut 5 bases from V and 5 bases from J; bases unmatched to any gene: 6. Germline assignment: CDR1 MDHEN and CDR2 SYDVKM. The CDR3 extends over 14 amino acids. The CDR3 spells CASSMSSGLDTQYF. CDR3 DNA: TGTGCCAGCAGTATGTCTAGCGGGTTAGATACGCAGTATTTT.

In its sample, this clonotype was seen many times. CDR3 loop: CSARVPVLENTIYF. The CDR3 DNA reads TGCAGTGCTAGAGTTCCCGTGCTGGAAAACACCATATATTTT. V is TRBV20-1 and J is TRBJ1-3, with no clear D. V dropped 1 base and J dropped 6 bases, with 13 bases sitting between them. CDR3 length: 14 amino acids. Germline-derived CDR1 and CDR2 are DFQATT and SNEGSKA (reference sequence).

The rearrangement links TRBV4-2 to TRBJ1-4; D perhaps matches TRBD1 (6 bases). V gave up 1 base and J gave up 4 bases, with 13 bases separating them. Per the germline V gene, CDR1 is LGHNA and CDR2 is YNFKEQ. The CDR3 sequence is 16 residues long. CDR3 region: CASSQGTAEYNEKLFF. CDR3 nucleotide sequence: TGTGCCAGCAGCCAAGGGACAGCGGAATATAATGAAAAACTGTTTTTT.

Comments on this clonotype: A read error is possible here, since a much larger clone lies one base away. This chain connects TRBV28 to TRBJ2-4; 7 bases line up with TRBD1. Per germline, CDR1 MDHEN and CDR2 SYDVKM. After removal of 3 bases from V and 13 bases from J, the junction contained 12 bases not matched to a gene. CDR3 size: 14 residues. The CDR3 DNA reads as TGTGCCAGCAGTTTCAGGGGACAGTACAATGAGCAGTACTTC. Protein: CASSFRGQYNEQYF.

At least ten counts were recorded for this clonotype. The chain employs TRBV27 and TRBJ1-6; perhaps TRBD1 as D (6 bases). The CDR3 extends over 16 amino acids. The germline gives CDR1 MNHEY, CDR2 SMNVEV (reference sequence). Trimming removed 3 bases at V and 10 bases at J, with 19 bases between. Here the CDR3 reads CASSFLPGGEGSPLHF. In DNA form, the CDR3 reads TGTGCCAGCAGTTTCCTCCCGGGGGGCGAGGGATCACCCCTCCACTTT.

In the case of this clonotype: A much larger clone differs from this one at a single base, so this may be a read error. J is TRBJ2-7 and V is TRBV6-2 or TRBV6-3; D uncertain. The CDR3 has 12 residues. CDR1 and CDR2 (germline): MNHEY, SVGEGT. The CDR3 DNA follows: TGTGCCATCAGTGGGGATGCCTACGAGCAGTACTTC. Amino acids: CAISGDAYEQYF.

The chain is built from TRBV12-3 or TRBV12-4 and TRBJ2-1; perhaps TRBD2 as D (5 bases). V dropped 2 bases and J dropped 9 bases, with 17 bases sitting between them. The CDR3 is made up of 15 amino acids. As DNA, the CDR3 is TGTGCCAGCAGTTTACGGGGAGCCGGGGTAGGTGAGCAGTTCTTC. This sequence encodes CASSLRGAGVGEQFF.

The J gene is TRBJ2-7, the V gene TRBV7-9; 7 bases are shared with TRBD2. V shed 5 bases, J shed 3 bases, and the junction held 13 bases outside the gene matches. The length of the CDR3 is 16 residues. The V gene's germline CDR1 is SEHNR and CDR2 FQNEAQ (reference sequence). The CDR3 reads CASSPRASGLFYEQYF. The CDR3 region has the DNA TGTGCCAGCAGCCCTCGGGCTAGCGGTCTGTTCTACGAGCAGTACTTC. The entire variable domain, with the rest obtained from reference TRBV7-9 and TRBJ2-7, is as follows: DTGVSQNPRHKITKRGQNVTFRCDPISEHNRLYWYRQTLGQGPEFLTYFQNEAQLEKSRLLSDRFSAERPKGSFSTLEIQRTEQGDSAMYLCASSPRASGLFYEQYFGPGTRLTVT.

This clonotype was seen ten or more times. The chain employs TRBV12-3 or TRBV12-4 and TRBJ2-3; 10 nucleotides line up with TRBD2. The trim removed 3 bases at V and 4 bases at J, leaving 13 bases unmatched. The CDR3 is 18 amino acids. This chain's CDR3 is CASSFSLAGEAVADTQYF. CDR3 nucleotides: TGTGCCAGCAGTTTTTCGCTAGCGGGAGAGGCGGTCGCAGATACGCAGTATTTT.

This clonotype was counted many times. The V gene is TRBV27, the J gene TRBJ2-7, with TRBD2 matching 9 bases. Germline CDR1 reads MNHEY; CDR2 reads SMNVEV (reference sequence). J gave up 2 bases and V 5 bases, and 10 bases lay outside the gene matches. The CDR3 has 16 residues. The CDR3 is CASSPIAGVAPYEQYF. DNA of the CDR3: TGTGCCAGCAGTCCAATAGCGGGAGTCGCGCCCTACGAGCAGTACTTC.

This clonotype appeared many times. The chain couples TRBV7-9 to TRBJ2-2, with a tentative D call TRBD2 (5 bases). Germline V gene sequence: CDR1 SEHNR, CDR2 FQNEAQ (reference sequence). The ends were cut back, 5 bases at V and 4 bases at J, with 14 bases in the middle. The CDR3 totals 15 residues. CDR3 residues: CASSRPGIGTGELFF. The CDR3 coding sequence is TGTGCCAGCAGCCGGCCCGGGATCGGCACCGGGGAGCTGTTTTTT.

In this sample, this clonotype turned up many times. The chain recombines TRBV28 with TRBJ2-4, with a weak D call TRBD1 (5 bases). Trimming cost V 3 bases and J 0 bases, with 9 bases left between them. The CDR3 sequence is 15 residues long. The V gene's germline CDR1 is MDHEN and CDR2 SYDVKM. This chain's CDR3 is CASSFRGLAKNIQYF. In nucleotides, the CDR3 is TGTGCCAGCAGTTTTAGGGGATTAGCCAAAAACATTCAGTACTTC. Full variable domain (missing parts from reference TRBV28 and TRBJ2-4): DVKVTQSSRYLVKRTGEKVFLECVQDMDHENMFWYRQDPGLGLRLIYFSYDVKMKEKGDIPEGYSVSREKKERFSLILESASTNQTSMYLCASSFRGLAKNIQYFGAGTRLSVL.

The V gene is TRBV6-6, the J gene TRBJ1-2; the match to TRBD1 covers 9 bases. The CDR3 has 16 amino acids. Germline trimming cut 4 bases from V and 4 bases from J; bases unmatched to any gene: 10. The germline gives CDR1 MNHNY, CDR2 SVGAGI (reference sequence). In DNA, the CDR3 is TGTGCCAGCAGTTTCGATACAGGGGGCGTAAGCTATGGCTACACCTTC. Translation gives CASSFDTGGVSYGYTF.

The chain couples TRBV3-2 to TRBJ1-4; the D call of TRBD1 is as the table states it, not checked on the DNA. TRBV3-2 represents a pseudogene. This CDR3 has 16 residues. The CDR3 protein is CASSLIRTGPNEKLFF. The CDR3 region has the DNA TGTGCCAGCAGCCTGATACGAACAGGGCCGAATGAAAAACTGTTTTTT.

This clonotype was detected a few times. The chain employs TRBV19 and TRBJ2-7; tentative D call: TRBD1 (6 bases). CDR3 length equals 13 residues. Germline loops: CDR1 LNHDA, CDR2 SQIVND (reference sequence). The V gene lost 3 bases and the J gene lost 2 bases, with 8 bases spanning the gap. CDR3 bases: TGTGCCAGTAGTATCAGGGACACCTACGAGCAGTACTTC. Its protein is CASSIRDTYEQYF.

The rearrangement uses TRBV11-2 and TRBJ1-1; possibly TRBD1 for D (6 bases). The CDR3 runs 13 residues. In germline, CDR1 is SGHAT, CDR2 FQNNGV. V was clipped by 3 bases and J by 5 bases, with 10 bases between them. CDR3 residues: CASSFYRETEAFF. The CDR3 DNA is TGTGCCAGCAGCTTCTACAGGGAGACTGAAGCTTTCTTT.

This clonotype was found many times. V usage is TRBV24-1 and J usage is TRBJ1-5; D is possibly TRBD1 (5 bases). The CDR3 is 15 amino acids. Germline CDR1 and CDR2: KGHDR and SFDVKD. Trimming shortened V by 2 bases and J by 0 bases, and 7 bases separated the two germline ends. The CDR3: CATSDSGISNQPQHF. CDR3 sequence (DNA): TGTGCCACCAGTGATTCAGGGATTAGCAATCAGCCCCAGCATTTT.

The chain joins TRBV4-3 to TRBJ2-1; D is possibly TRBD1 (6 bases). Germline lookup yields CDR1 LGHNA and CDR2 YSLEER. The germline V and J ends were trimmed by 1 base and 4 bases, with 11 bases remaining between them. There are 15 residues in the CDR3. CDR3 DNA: TGCGCCAGCAGCCAAGGTCCTGACAGGTACAATGAGCAGTTCTTC. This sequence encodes CASSQGPDRYNEQFF.

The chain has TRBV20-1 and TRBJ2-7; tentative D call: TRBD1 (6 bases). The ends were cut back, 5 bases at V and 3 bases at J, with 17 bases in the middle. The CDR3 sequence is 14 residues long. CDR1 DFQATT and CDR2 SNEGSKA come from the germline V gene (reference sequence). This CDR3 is CSARLLQQGYEQYF. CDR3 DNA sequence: TGCAGTGCTCGATTACTGCAACAGGGCTACGAGCAGTACTTC.